This is a list of T cell receptor beta chains from one sample in a study of tumor-infiltrating lymphocytes in primary liver carcinoma. TCRdb used MiXCR to reprocess the multiplex PCR reads, holding one entry per CDR3 protein. The profile shows fewer than 110,000 distinct CDR3 sequences, approximately 70% of them singletons. Sequences were obtained from liver tumor tissue from sampling region 2. All receptors derive from a woman aged 55 to 70 with primary liver carcinoma and hepatitis B virus infection. Both conserved end residues are part of each CDR3. Each record gives: J gene, D gene, clone size, V gene, CDR3 protein, CDR3 DNA. A D gene is named only where the DNA matches it firmly. Clone size appears in some rows only: once, few, many, or a class for an expanded clone.

TRBJ1-4	TRBD1	many	TRBV5-1	CASGPTGGEKLFF	TGCGCCAGCGGGCCGACAGGGGGTGAAAAACTGTTTTTT
TRBJ2-7	TRBD2	NA	TRBV11-2	CASSLERGGLAMRYF	TGCGCTAGCAGCTTAGAGAGGGGGGGACTAGCGATGCGGTACTTC
TRBJ1-1	NA	few	TRBV11-2	CGSSLDPSMNTEAFF	TGTGGCAGCAGCTTAGATCCTTCAATGAACACTGAGGCTTTCTTT
TRBJ2-1	NA	once	TRBV5-1	CASRTRGSYNEQSF	TGCGCCAGCAGAACTAGGGGGTCATACAATGAGCAGTCCTTC
TRBJ2-1	NA	many	TRBV20-1	CSARDSLAEEQFF	TGCAGTGCTAGAGACTCTCTGGCGGAAGAGCAGTTCTTC
TRBJ2-1	NA	many	TRBV10-3	CAISDTGDYNEQFF	TGTGCCATCAGTGATACGGGTGATTACAATGAGCAGTTCTTC
TRBJ2-4	NA	NA	TRBV11-1	CANSLALAAALAKDIQYF	TGTGCCAATAGCTTAGCCTTAGCAGCCGCTCTAGCCAAAGACATTCAGTACTTC
TRBJ2-1	NA	many	TRBV5-1	CASSLAFRLDNEQFF	TGCGCCAGCAGCTTGGCCTTTCGACTTGACAATGAGCAGTTCTTC
TRBJ2-5	NA	once	TRBV12-3/TRBV12-4	CASSLLAGKQETQYF	TGTGCCAGCAGTTTACTAGCCGGGAAACAAGAGACCCAGTACTTC
TRBJ2-2	NA	NA	TRBV11-2	CARSHGVSGTGELFF	TGTGCCAGGAGCCACGGGGTTAGTGGCACCGGGGAACTGTTTTTT
TRBJ2-3	NA	once	TRBV29-1	CSARLLGGGLRYTQYF	TGCAGCGCCAGACTCCTTGGGGGAGGATTAAGATATACGCAGTATTTT
TRBJ1-2	NA	many	TRBV28	CASSRGSPGYGYTF	TGTGCCAGCAGTCGAGGATCTCCAGGCTATGGCTACACCTTC
TRBJ2-2	TRBD2	many	TRBV5-4	CASSLDLGGRATGELFF	TGTGCCAGCAGCTTGGATCTGGGCGGGAGAGCAACCGGGGAGCTGTTTTTT
TRBJ1-1	TRBD1	NA	TRBV10-1	CASSERQGTSTEAFF	TGCGCCAGTAGTGAGCGACAGGGGACGAGCACTGAAGCCTTCTTT
TRBJ1-6	NA	NA	TRBV28	CVSSFSTGGNSPLHF	TGTGTCAGCAGTTTTAGTACGGGGGGTAATTCACCCCTCCACTTT
TRBJ2-2	TRBD2	NA	TRBV11-2	CGSSFGGTSGVTGELFF	TGTGGCAGTAGCTTTGGAGGTACTAGCGGGGTTACCGGGGAGCTGTTTTTT
TRBJ1-1	TRBD1	many	TRBV30	CAWSKGQGRTEAFF	TGTGCCTGGAGTAAAGGACAGGGTAGGACTGAAGCTTTCTTT
TRBJ2-7	NA	NA	TRBV9	CASSPTTGTYEQYF	TGTGCCAGCAGCCCAACCACAGGAACCTACGAGCAGTACTTC
TRBJ1-6	NA	once	TRBV6-5	CVSSTSEMPLHF	TGTGTCAGCAGTACTTCAGAGATGCCCCTCCACTTT
TRBJ2-3	NA	many	TRBV10-3	CAISESRLQAERDTQYF	TGTGCCATCAGTGAGTCCCGCTTGCAAGCGGAACGAGATACGCAGTATTTT
TRBJ2-5	NA	NA	TRBV2	CASSNPGVETHYF	TGTGCCAGCAGTAACCCCGGGGTCGAGACCCATTACTTC
TRBJ2-1	NA	NA	TRBV28	CATQWDHAYNEQFF	TGTGCCACTCAATGGGACCATGCGTACAATGAGCAGTTCTTC
TRBJ1-2	NA	many	TRBV6-1	CASSEQGTLAVGYGYTF	TGTGCCAGCAGTGAACAAGGGACCCTCGCCGTGGGCTATGGCTACACCTTC
TRBJ2-3	NA	NA	TRBV11-2	CASSLRGNTQYF	TGTGCCAGCAGCCTGCGAGGGAATACGCAGTATTTT
TRBJ1-1	NA	many	TRBV30	CAWSRVGRIPFF	TGTGCCTGGAGTCGGGTCGGACGTATTCCTTTCTTT
TRBJ2-3	NA	NA	TRBV9	CASSTGTTDTQYF	TGTGCCAGCAGCACGGGGACCACAGATACGCAGTATTTT
TRBJ2-7	TRBD1	NA	TRBV20-1	CSAGDRVYSYEQYF	TGCAGTGCCGGGGACAGGGTTTATTCCTACGAGCAGTACTTC
TRBJ2-5	NA	many	TRBV6-1	CASRVTGTGETQYF	TGTGCCAGCAGAGTTACAGGCACCGGAGAGACCCAGTACTTC
TRBJ2-7	NA	NA	TRBV11-1	CANGKGQRDYEQCF	TGTGCCAACGGAAAAGGACAGCGAGACTACGAGCAGTGCTTC
TRBJ2-1	NA	large	TRBV11-2	CASSLERTNNEQFF	TGTGCCAGCAGCTTAGAACGGACGAACAATGAGCAGTTCTTC
TRBJ2-2	NA	few	TRBV11-3	CASNPNPNLTGVGELFF	TGTGCCAGCAACCCGAACCCGAATCTAACGGGAGTTGGGGAGCTGTTTTTT
TRBJ1-5	NA	many	TRBV7-9	CASAQGGGNQPQHF	TGTGCCAGCGCCCAAGGCGGGGGAAATCAGCCCCAGCATTTT
TRBJ2-7	TRBD2	many	TRBV28	CASSAGGAGGIYEQYF	TGTGCCAGCAGTGCTGGGGGGGCGGGAGGTATATACGAGCAGTACTTC
TRBJ2-7	NA	NA	TRBV6-1	CASSSKIAAGTSYEQYF	TGTGCCAGCAGTTCTAAAATTGCGGCAGGGACCTCCTACGAGCAGTACTTC
TRBJ1-2	NA	many	TRBV6-5	CASSIHSGSTYGYTF	TGTGCCAGCAGTATACATTCGGGGTCCACCTATGGCTACACCTTC
TRBJ1-1	NA	NA	TRBV29-1	CSVHSEAITEAFF	TGCAGCGTTCATTCAGAGGCTATCACTGAAGCTTTCTTT
TRBJ1-1	NA	NA	TRBV11-2	CASCSEPGPNTVAFF	TGTGCCAGCTGCTCAGAACCTGGACCGAACACTGTAGCTTTCTTT
TRBJ1-1	NA	NA	TRBV11-3	CASSFVVAGTQAFF	TGTGCCAGCAGCTTTGTGGTGGCCGGCACTCAAGCTTTCTTT
TRBJ2-4	NA	NA	TRBV11-2	CASRYRVAKNNQYF	TGTGCTAGCAGGTATCGGGTAGCCAAAAACAATCAGTACTTC
TRBJ2-1	NA	many	TRBV12-3/TRBV12-4	CASSPRTEGDEQFF	TGTGCCAGCAGCCCGAGGACTGAAGGCGATGAGCAGTTCTTC
TRBJ2-3	NA	NA	TRBV29-1	CSVGALGREGVSTDTQYF	TGCAGCGTTGGAGCGTTGGGCAGGGAGGGGGTAAGCACAGATACGCAGTATTTT
TRBJ2-1	TRBD2	NA	TRBV11-2	CVSSLTSVRTYNEQFF	TGTGTCAGCAGCTTAACTAGCGTGAGGACCTACAATGAGCAATTCTTC
TRBJ2-1	NA	NA	TRBV12-3/TRBV12-4	CASSLDSLAVAHEQSF	TGTGCCAGCAGTTTAGATAGTCTAGCCGTAGCCCATGAGCAGTCCTTC
TRBJ2-1	NA	many	TRBV4-1	CASSQGTGSAFYNEQFF	TGCGCCAGCAGCCAAGGGACGGGCTCGGCTTTTTACAATGAGCAGTTCTTC
TRBJ2-5	TRBD2	NA	TRBV12-3/TRBV12-4	CANSRREGRGVQYF	TGTGCCAACAGTCGACGGGAGGGCCGGGGAGTCCAGTACTTC
TRBJ2-2	TRBD2	NA	TRBV11-2	CASGRRLAENTEELFF	TGTGCCAGCGGTCGTCGACTAGCGGAAAACACCGAGGAGTTGTTTTTT